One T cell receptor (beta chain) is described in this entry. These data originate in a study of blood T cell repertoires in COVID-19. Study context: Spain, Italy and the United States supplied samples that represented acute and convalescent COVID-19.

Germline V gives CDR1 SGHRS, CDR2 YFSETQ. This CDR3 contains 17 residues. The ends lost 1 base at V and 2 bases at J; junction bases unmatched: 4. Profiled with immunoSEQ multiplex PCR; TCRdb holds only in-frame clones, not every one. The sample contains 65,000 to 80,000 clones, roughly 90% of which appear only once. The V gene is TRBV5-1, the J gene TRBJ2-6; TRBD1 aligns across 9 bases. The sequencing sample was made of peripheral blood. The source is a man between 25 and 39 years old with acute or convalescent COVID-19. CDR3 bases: TGCGCCAGCAGCTTGCTGACAGGGGGTACTGGGGCCAACGTCCTGACTTTC. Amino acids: CASSLLTGGTGANVLTF. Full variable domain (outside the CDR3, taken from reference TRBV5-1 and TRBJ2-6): KAGVTQTPRYLIKTRGQQVTLSCSPISGHRSVSWYQQTPGQGLQFLFEYFSETQRNKGNFPGRFSGRQFSNSRSEMNVSTLELGDSALYLCASSLLTGGTGANVLTFGAGSRLTVL.